The 2 T cell receptor beta chains reported below all come from one sample, sequenced in a study of CD8 T cells in Susac syndrome. RNA totalling roughly 0.45 to 1 ug underwent reverse transcription with random hexamers. TCRdb analysed the immunoSEQ multiplex PCR reads with MiXCR anew, one entry per CDR3 protein. The sample contains 250,000 to 350,000 distinct CDR3 sequences, about 85% of which appear only once. The sample was CD8+ T cells from PBMCs. These receptors came from a human donor with multiple sclerosis.

This chain links TRBV6-1 with TRBJ2-5, with D unresolved. This CDR3 spans 15 amino acids. Germline V gene lookup returns CDR1 MNHNS and CDR2 SASEGT. The V gene lost 1 base and the J gene lost 4 bases, with 13 bases spanning the gap. In DNA form, the CDR3 reads TGTGCCAGCAGTGAAGTTGTTAGCCGGGCAGAGACCCAGTACTTC. Amino acids: CASSEVVSRAETQYF.

This chain's CDR3 is CASSPRGGVEAGSGREQYF. DNA of the CDR3: TGTGCCAGCAGCCCACGAGGCGGGGTGGAAGCGGGGTCGGGAAGGGAGCAGTACTTC. The chain employs TRBV9 and TRBJ2-7; 7 nucleotides line up with TRBD2. The CDR3 loop spans 19 amino acids. In germline, CDR1 is SGDLS, CDR2 YYNGEE. V was pared by 4 bases and J by 7 bases, with 26 bases of the junction left unmatched. The whole variable domain, remainder taken from reference TRBV9 and TRBJ2-7, is DSGVTQTPKHLITATGQRVTLRCSPRSGDLSVYWYQQSLDQGLQFLIQYYNGEERAKGNILERFSAQQFPDLHSELNLSSLELGDSALYFCASSPRGGVEAGSGREQYFGPGTRLTVT.